This record concerns one T cell receptor beta chain sequence. The clone's antigen remains unknown. The input lacks base qualities; no much larger clone sits a single base away. This specimen comes from a study of shared clonotypes between healthy human individuals (dated by TCRdb to about 2020). Looking at the study overall: The cohort included a few men and a couple of women between 18 and 49 years of age. The study deeply sequenced blood TCR repertoires of about five healthy adults to estimate repertoire size and the extent of clonotype sharing between individuals. For each donor, three plates each were used for CD4 naive and CD4 memory, two plates were used for CD8 naive, and one plate was used for CD8 memory. Between about 0.8 and 9.5 billion PBMCs per donor were obtained by leukapheresis. Different laboratories and diverse techniques were used to prepare libraries and sequence TCR repertoires, to increase sequencing depth and limit assay-specific biases. The paper as a whole reports these results and caveats: The genetic and exposure-history diversity represented was limited by the small number of donors. Sampling was limited to blood, and TCR repertoires in tissue likely differ from TCR repertoires in blood. When several donors were compared, the shared fraction of clonotypes was about 5.4% for naive CD4, 3.5% to 4% for naive CD8, 2.3% for memory CD4, and roughly 0.4% for memory CD8. Estimated clonotype richness was generally larger for naive than for memory subsets. Rarefaction of sorted-subset datasets indicated incomplete sequencing despite the large sequencing depth. Pairwise subsampling led to the expectation that sequencing depth would affect the degree of clonotype sharing among donors. Higher generation probabilities were observed for clonotypes shared by all four sorted-subset donors than for non-shared clonotypes.

Using the deep immunoSEQ assay, multiplex PCR amplified TCR CDR3 regions from genomic DNA. For each cell subset, the extracted genomic DNA was distributed evenly across all wells of several immunoSEQ 96-well plates, and each plate served as one replicate. For sorted subsets, each replicate PCR was loaded with 200 ng genomic DNA, equivalent to 30,000 to 35,000 T cell genomes. Purified libraries were quantified with a Qubit 3.0 fluorometer, sized on a Bioanalyzer 2100, and re-quantified with the KAPA Library Quantification kit. Every immunoSEQ 96-well plate was sequenced on a separate single-read 150-cycle Illumina NextSeq 550 flow cell. The study's own analysis went as follows. Because the immunoSEQ output held only junctional sequences and lacked quality scores, the filtering could not match the filtering applied to full-length reads. To assign V/J genes and CDR3, sequences were annotated using PyIR, a Python wrapper for IgBLAST v1.9, with IMGT germline references. Reads with weak V/J assignments (E-value above 1e-6), missing CDR3, stop codons, out-of-frame junctions, or ambiguous translated residues were removed. V3J clonotypes were defined as sequences sharing an identical inferred V gene, J gene, and CDR3 amino acid sequence. The percentage overlap between two repertoires was calculated by dividing the number of shared unique clonotypes by the size of the smaller repertoire. Three approaches were used to assess repertoire richness: RTK rarefaction, the Chao1 estimator, and Recon v2.1 estimates of unobserved clonotypes. Generation probabilities for all TCRbeta clonotypes obtained by the gDNA method from a handful of donors were computed using OLGA. As stored in TCRdb, this immuneACCESS dataset retains in-frame rearrangements with V and J assigned. A fraction of the clones does not appear; measured against another copy, unresolved V genes explain less than half of the discrepancy, and the remainder lacks a known reason. V, J and clone size are those of that table, while D and trimming were read from the DNA. For this sample the table gives 1.5 million to 1.9 million clones, of which 98% were detected only once. The top ten constitute approximately 0.44% of the sample.

Ends trimmed: V by 6 bases, J by 6 bases; bases unmatched to a gene: 6. The CDR3 spans 13 residues, from the cysteine through the phenylalanine. The retained sequence is limited to the CDR3, 39 bases, with the frame set at the first base. CDR1 is given as MNHEY and CDR2 as SMNVEV, both from the germline V gene (reference sequence). The donors were healthy, HIV-negative adults who had no recently reported acute infections or vaccinations. All donors were Caucasian adults living in Nashville, Tennessee, USA. Magnetic negative selection was used to enrich CD4+ T cells, after which naive cells were positively selected on CD45RA and the negative fraction became the memory subset. Blood was collected by leukapheresis, and PBMCs were isolated by Ficoll-Histopaque density gradient centrifugation and then cryopreserved in liquid nitrogen vapor phase. Purity and quantity of every magnetically sorted T cell population were checked by analytical flow cytometry. Genomic DNA was isolated from every sorted fraction and measured by UV absorbance on a Nanodrop 2000c.

The rearrangement joined TRBV27 to TRBJ2-3; TRBD1 lines up with 7 middle nucleotides. Sequenced sample: naive CD4+ T cells sorted from blood. What this sample's cell subset or site label stands for: CD45RA+ positively selected. The receptor was derived from a man aged 30-40 years in good health. Here the CDR3 is given as CASSSPTGDTQYF. The sequenced DNA: TGTGCCAGCAGCTCCCCGACAGGGGATACGCAGTATTTT.